Reported below is one TCR beta chain. In the authors' methods: Amplified reference gene primers provided the basis for estimating nucleated cell counts. This table comes from immunoSEQ multiplex PCR, and its TCRdb copy is limited to in-frame clones, with some not included. V, J and clone size are taken as reported in that table, and D and trimming were inferred from the DNA itself. In the table there are about 55,000 clones, roughly four fifths of which are singletons. The source of the sample is a study of blood T cell repertoires in COVID-19. Study at large: Sites in the United States, Italy and Spain provided acute and convalescent COVID-19 samples. Sources were T cells, B-cell-depleted T cells, or PBMCs; the material itself was cDNA or gDNA.

The CDR3 is 15 amino acids. CDR1 and CDR2 (germline): SGHDT, YYEEEE. V dropped 3 bases and J dropped 3; count of bases not matched to a gene: 2. The V gene is TRBV5-6, the J gene TRBJ2-1, with 11 bases that match TRBD1. This clonotype was obtained from a human donor in a cohort sampled during active or convalescent COVID-19. The material sequenced was peripheral blood. DNA of the CDR3: TGTGCCAGCAGCTGGGGACAGGGGGGCTACAATGAGCAGTTCTTC. The encoded protein is CASSWGQGGYNEQFF. Variable domain in full (rest from reference TRBV5-6 and TRBJ2-1): DAGVTQSPTHLIKTRGQQVTLRCSPKSGHDTVSWYQQALGQGPQFIFQYYEEEERQRGNFPDRFSGHQFPNYSSELNVNALLLGDSALYLCASSWGQGGYNEQFFGPGTRLTVL.